This record looks at one T cell receptor beta chain sequence and its context. MiXCR, run by TCRdb on the RT-PCR reads, gives a single entry per CDR3 protein. The data contain some 800,000 distinct CDR3 sequences, roughly 20% of them singletons. In germline, CDR1 is SGHRS, CDR2 YFSETQ. CDR3 size: 14 residues. V lost 6 bases and J 2 bases, leaving 12 bases between the germline ends. The entry originates in a study of response to subunit inactivated influenza vaccine. This chain joins TRBV5-1 and TRBJ2-1; D possibly matches TRBD1 or TRBD2 (6 bases each). The sequencing used PBMCs from blood, collected more than 4 days after vaccination. The TCR was taken from a man aged 45-60 years who received an inactivated influenza vaccine. The CDR3: CASTRGPAYNEQFF. The DNA for the CDR3 is TGCGCCAGCACACGGGGGCCAGCCTACAATGAGCAGTTCTTC.